This T cell receptor (beta chain) was sequenced during a study of identical twins. Findings and limits, study-wide: Beta clonotypes that were abundant in cord blood contained fewer insertions, a pattern absent from memory repertoires. The analysis was cross-sectional rather than longitudinal within donors.

With regard to this clonotype: Antigen specificity is unknown.

A universal primer site arose from template switching, and cDNA bore unique molecular identifiers. TCRdb re-called the 5' RACE reads through MiXCR, storing one row per CDR3 protein. In the table there are 1.5 million to 2 million distinct CDR3 sequences, about 32% of which are singletons. J gave up 0 bases and V 3 bases, and 15 bases lay outside the gene matches. This CDR3 spans 19 amino acids. Germline V gives CDR1 DFQATT, CDR2 SNEGSKA (reference sequence). The TCR comes from a newborn girl in good health. The gene calls are TRBV20-1 and TRBJ1-5, with 9 bases fitting TRBD1. The sequenced sample consisted of cord blood. The CDR3 protein is CSARAVPGQGGLSNQPQHF. The CDR3 region has the DNA TGCAGTGCTAGGGCGGTCCCGGGACAGGGAGGCCTTAGCAATCAGCCCCAGCATTTT.